Following are 18 T cell receptor beta chains from one sample sequenced in a study of T cells of healthy individuals. TCRdb re-called the 5' RACE reads with MiXCR, one entry per CDR3 protein. The profile shows 100,000 or so distinct CDR3 sequences, approximately 15% of them singletons. These receptors all come from a human donor in good health.

The rearrangement joins TRBV27 to TRBJ2-7; TRBD1 is a possible D gene (5 bases). The CDR3 covers 13 residues. CDR1 and CDR2 (germline): MNHEY, SMNVEV (reference sequence). V was pared by 8 bases and J by 2 bases, with 13 bases between. The CDR3 DNA is TGTGCCAGCGGACATGGACACACCTACGAGCAGTACTTC. This translates into CASGHGHTYEQYF.

At least ten counts were recorded for this clonotype. This chain connects TRBV29-1 to TRBJ2-7; D is undetermined. The CDR3 runs to 13 residues. V was trimmed by 4 bases and J by 6 bases, leaving 16 bases between them. CDR1 and CDR2 (germline): SQVTM, ANQGSEA. CDR3 amino acids: CSVVTGASGEQYF. Written as DNA, the CDR3 is TGCAGCGTTGTTACGGGCGCTTCGGGCGAGCAGTACTTC.

There are a few counts of this clonotype. V and J are TRBV28 and TRBJ1-5; 12 bases are a match to TRBD1. With V trimmed by 6 bases and J by 3 bases, 9 bases remained unmatched. The CDR3 totals 17 residues. From germline, CDR1 is MDHEN and CDR2 SYDVKM. CDR3 in DNA: TGTGCCAGCAGCCGAGATGGGACAGGGGGCACCAATCAGCCCCAGCATTTT. This encodes CASSRDGTGGTNQPQHF.

This clonotype was counted between two and nine times. The J gene is TRBJ2-3, the V gene TRBV27, with 11 bases identical to TRBD2. The germline V gene encodes CDR1 MNHEY and CDR2 SMNVEV (reference sequence). V shed 6 bases and J 4 bases; nucleotides not matched to a gene: 12. This CDR3 has 17 residues. Here the CDR3 reads CASSILLAGGIADTQYF. The DNA of the CDR3 is TGTGCCAGCAGCATCCTTCTAGCGGGAGGTATAGCAGATACGCAGTATTTT.

This clonotype was seen more than once but under ten times. The rearrangement joins TRBV20-1 to TRBJ2-3, with 7 positions matching TRBD2. V lost 0 bases and J lost 2; bases outside the gene matches: 8. CDR3 length: 16 amino acids. Germline V gene sequence: CDR1 DFQATT, CDR2 SNEGSKA (reference sequence). DNA for the CDR3: TGCAGTGCTAGAGATAGTACGAGCGGGAACACAGATACGCAGTATTTT. Translating it yields CSARDSTSGNTDTQYF.

This clonotype was recorded a few times. The chain has TRBV20-1 and TRBJ2-6; D unresolved. Germline CDR1 DFQATT, CDR2 SNEGSKA (reference sequence). This CDR3 is built from 15 residues. V gave up 3 bases and J gave up 3 bases, with 12 bases separating them. DNA of the CDR3: TGCAGTGCTAGTCGGCCTGGCGGTGGGGCCAACGTCCTGACTTTC. It encodes CSASRPGGGANVLTF.

V gene TRBV28 combines with J gene TRBJ2-6, with 8 bases aligning to TRBD1. V shed 2 bases and J 1 base; nucleotides not matched to a gene: 7. The length of the CDR3 is 18 residues. Germline V gives CDR1 MDHEN, CDR2 SYDVKM. DNA for the CDR3: TGTGCCAGCAGTTTAAGCGGACAGGGAAGATCTGGGGCCAACGTCCTGACTTTC. Translating gives CASSLSGQGRSGANVLTF.

Regarding this clonotype: An end of the junction does not agree with germline; a read error may underlie this. V is TRBV5-6 and J is TRBJ2-7, with D perhaps TRBD2 (5 bases). Looked up from germline, CDR1 is SGHDT and CDR2 is YYEEEE. The length of the CDR3 is 10 residues. CDR3 amino acids: CASSPWATNF. CDR3 nucleotides: TGTGCCAGCTCCCCGTGGGCGACTAACTTC.

The chain couples TRBV12-3 or TRBV12-4 to TRBJ2-7; D is possibly TRBD2 (5 bases). Between the trimmed V and J ends, which lost 7 bases and 3 bases, there was a span of 16 bases. The CDR3 is made up of 14 amino acids. The CDR3 DNA is TGTGCCAGCACCTCTTGGCCGGGGATCTACGAGCAGTACTTC. It translates to CASTSWPGIYEQYF.

With regard to this clonotype: The junction differs from germline at one of its ends, possibly a read error. The rearrangement links TRBV5-1 to TRBJ2-3; unclear D gene. The CDR3 extends over 12 amino acids. The germline V gene has CDR1 SGHRS and CDR2 YFSETQ. This CDR3 reads CASNKRTDTQYF. For the CDR3, the DNA is TGTGCCAGCAACAAGCGCACAGATACGCAGTATTTT.

This clonotype was recorded a few times. The chain links TRBV4-3 to TRBJ2-1, with no clear D. V was cut by 0 bases and J by 12 bases, with 15 bases left in between. This CDR3 contains 14 residues. Per germline, CDR1 LGHNA and CDR2 YSLEER. CDR3 amino acids: CASSQDRRGLGQFF. Written as DNA, the CDR3 is TGCGCCAGCAGCCAAGATCGGCGCGGCCTGGGGCAGTTCTTC.

This clonotype was seen more than once but under ten times. V and J are TRBV12-3 or TRBV12-4 and TRBJ2-7; D perhaps matches TRBD1 (5 bases). The CDR3 is 13 residues long. The V gene lost 5 bases and the J gene lost 4 bases, with 12 bases spanning the gap. The CDR3 sequence is CASSPRQKYEQYF. CDR3 DNA sequence: TGTGCCAGCAGTCCAAGACAGAAATACGAGCAGTACTTC.

A word on this clonotype: This may be a read error, as it is one base from a much larger clone. This chain links TRBV7-9 with TRBJ2-7, with D unresolved. The CDR3 consists of 15 residues. Germline CDR1 and CDR2: SEHNR and FQNEAQ (reference sequence). V was shortened by 5 bases and J by 0 bases, with 14 bases between the two germline ends. In DNA form, the CDR3 reads TGTGCCAGCAGCCCTCCTTTACGGAGCTCCTACGAGCAGTACTTC. This gives the protein CASSPPLRSSYEQYF. Full variable domain (rest looked up from reference TRBV7-9 and TRBJ2-7): DTGVSQNPRHKITKRGQNVTFRCDPISEHNRLYWYRQTLGQGPEFLTYFQNEAQLEKSRLLSDRFSAERPKGSFSTLEIQRTEQGDSAMYLCASSPPLRSSYEQYFGPGTRLTVT.

V usage is TRBV5-6 and J usage is TRBJ1-6; TRBD1 is a possible D gene (6 bases). The CDR3 runs to 14 residues. Trimming took 5 bases from V and 3 from J, leaving 9 bases between them. Germline assignment: CDR1 SGHDT and CDR2 YYEEEE. This CDR3 is CASSSTGYNSPLHF. Here the CDR3 DNA reads TGTGCCAGCAGTTCGACAGGCTATAATTCACCCCTCCACTTT.

The gene calls are TRBV2 and TRBJ2-2; 10 nucleotides agree with TRBD1. Germline values: CDR1 SNHLY, CDR2 FYNNEI. Trimming removed 6 bases from V and 5 bases from J; junction bases left unmatched: 6. The CDR3 is made up of 15 amino acids. The chain's CDR3 is CASRATGGETGELFF. The CDR3 region has the DNA TGTGCCAGCAGGGCGACAGGGGGCGAGACCGGGGAGCTGTTTTTT.

This sequence joins TRBV5-1 and TRBJ2-1; 7 positions agree with TRBD2. Germline loops: CDR1 SGHRS, CDR2 YFSETQ. The CDR3 consists of 17 residues. Losses at the gene ends were 1 base for V and 1 base for J; bases not matched to a gene: 8. The CDR3, as DNA: TGCGCCAGCAGCTTGTCTGGGGGGGGAGCTTCCTACAATGAGCAGTTCTTC. This sequence encodes CASSLSGGGASYNEQFF.

There are many counts of this clonotype. This chain uses TRBV6-5 with TRBJ1-1; 7 bases line up with TRBD1. This CDR3 has 12 residues. Germline V gene lookup returns CDR1 MNHEY and CDR2 SVGAGI. V lost 2 bases, J lost 11 bases, and 5 bases stayed unmatched. The DNA of the CDR3 is TGTGCCAGCAGTTACGGAGGGGGCAGGGCTTTCTTT. Translation gives CASSYGGGRAFF.

This clonotype occurred a few times. The V and J genes are TRBV7-3 and TRBJ2-1; 10 positions match TRBD2. The CDR3 is made up of 15 amino acids. J lost 6 bases, V lost 5 bases, and 7 bases had no gene match. The germline CDR1 and CDR2 sequences are SGHTA and FQGTGA. The CDR3 loop is CASSRAGGPRNEQFF. The CDR3 bases are TGTGCCAGCAGCCGAGCGGGGGGGCCACGCAATGAGCAGTTCTTC.